This section outlines one T cell receptor beta chain sequence together with its context. As yet, its antigen is unknown. The source of the sample is a study of blood T cells in healthy people across ages. Study-level points and caveats: There were more naive CD4+ cells and higher diversity in long-lived donors than in aged donors.

Using a J-beta primer mix together with a sample-barcoded 5' primer, a second PCR was run for about 7 to 12 cycles. In TCRdb, the 5' RACE reads were re-called with MiXCR into one record per CDR3 protein. The sample shows about 670,000 distinct CDR3 sequences, around 50% of them seen only once. This sequence was found in a woman older than 75 in good health. Material: blood.

In DNA form, the CDR3 reads TGCAGTGCTAACGAGCGGACCTCCTACGAGCAGTACTTC. It codes for CSANERTSYEQYF. The chain carries TRBV20-1 and TRBJ2-7, with D perhaps matching TRBD2 (5 bases). Trimming took 4 bases from V and 0 from J, leaving 10 bases between them. The CDR3 spans 13 residues. The germline V gene encodes CDR1 DFQATT and CDR2 SNEGSKA (reference sequence).